What follows are 22 T cell receptor beta chains derived from one specimen sequenced in a study of post-analysis software for immune sequencing data. General study findings and limits: In patients, TRBV5-6, TRBV5-1 and TRBV20-1 belonged to four or five TRBV segments found more frequently than in controls.

What these receptors recognize is not known. Unique molecular identifiers were carried by the TCR beta cDNA libraries. Each CDR3 protein is one row after TCRdb ran MiXCR on the PCR reads. The data contain more than 450,000 distinct CDR3 sequences, roughly two fifths of them singletons. The sequenced sample was blood. The receptor source for this set is a girl aged 10-17 years with multiple sclerosis.

V gene TRBV10-3 combines with J gene TRBJ2-7; the D gene is possibly TRBD2 (5 bases). CDR1 and CDR2 (germline): ENHRY, SYGVKD. Trimming pared 8 bases from V and 6 bases from J, leaving 20 bases between. CDR3 length equals 14 residues. The CDR3 DNA reads TGTGCCATCTCACCCCTGACCCCCGAGGGCGAGCAGTACGTC. Protein product: CAISPLTPEGEQYV.

This clonotype showed up just a few times. This sequence joins TRBV11-2 and TRBJ2-7; the match to TRBD2 covers 8 bases. Trimming removed 0 bases from V and 5 bases from J; junction bases left unmatched: 15. From germline, CDR1 is SGHAT and CDR2 FQNNGV. This CDR3 comprises 18 residues. CDR3 sequence: CASSLDQVSGGPSDEQYF. The CDR3 DNA is TGTGCCAGCAGCTTAGACCAGGTGTCGGGAGGGCCCTCGGACGAGCAGTACTTC. The whole variable domain, remainder taken from reference TRBV11-2 and TRBJ2-7, is EAGVAQSPRYKIIEKRQSVAFWCNPISGHATLYWYQQILGQGPKLLIQFQNNGVVDDSQLPKDRFSAERLKGVDSTLKIQPAKLEDSAVYLCASSLDQVSGGPSDEQYFGPGTRLTVT.

V gene TRBV7-9 combines with J gene TRBJ1-6; the D is unclear. Between the trimmed V and J ends, which lost 3 bases and 14 bases, there was a span of 14 bases. The CDR3 extends over 13 amino acids. CDR1 is SEHNR and CDR2 is FQNEAQ in the germline V gene (reference sequence). The CDR3 reads CASSFGPDSALHF. The DNA for the CDR3 is TGTGCCAGCAGCTTCGGACCTGACTCTGCCCTCCACTTT.

This chain links TRBV9 with TRBJ2-3; TRBD2 might be the D (5 bases). CDR1 is SGDLS, CDR2 YYNGEE, per germline. Deletions cut 4 bases from V and 1 base from J, with 13 bases between. The CDR3 covers 15 residues. DNA for the CDR3: TGTGCCAGCAGCTCGCGGGCCGAGGGCACAGATACGCAGTATTTT. Amino acid sequence: CASSSRAEGTDTQYF.

The chain has TRBV2 and TRBJ2-5; the D gene could be TRBD1 or TRBD2 (5 bases each). The CDR3 sequence is 15 residues long. Trimming took off 0 bases at V and 11 bases at J, with 19 bases between the two ends. Per the germline V gene, CDR1 is SNHLY and CDR2 is FYNNEI. For the CDR3, the DNA is TGTGCCAGCAGTGAAGCGGGGCTAGACTACAATGAGCAGTACTTC. Translating it yields CASSEAGLDYNEQYF.

V and J are TRBV7-8 and TRBJ2-7; D ambiguous. Deletions cut 2 bases from V and 5 bases from J, with 10 bases between. The CDR3 loop spans 13 amino acids. Germline CDR1 and CDR2: SGHVS and FQNEAQ. Here the CDR3 reads CASSLSRLDEQYF. In nucleotides, the CDR3 is TGTGCCAGCAGCTTAAGCAGATTGGACGAGCAGTACTTC.

V usage is TRBV5-1 and J usage is TRBJ1-2; TRBD1 might be the D (5 bases). Trimming shortened V by 0 bases and J by 8 bases, and 14 bases separated the two germline ends. The CDR3 spans 14 residues. CDR1 and CDR2 from the germline V gene are SGHRS and YFSETQ. CDR3 DNA: TGCGCCAGCAGCTTGGCCGAGGGGCGGAGAGGCTACACCTTC. It specifies CASSLAEGRRGYTF. Filled out from reference TRBV5-1 and TRBJ1-2, the complete variable domain reads KAGVTQTPRYLIKTRGQQVTLSCSPISGHRSVSWYQQTPGQGLQFLFEYFSETQRNKGNFPGRFSGRQFSNSRSEMNVSTLELGDSALYLCASSLAEGRRGYTFGSGTRLTVV.

Details on this clonotype: This may stem from a read error, because a much larger clone lies one nucleotide away. The CDR3 nucleotides are TGCGCCAGCAGCTGGCGGCCAGGCCAGCCCCCGATCCCTCAAGAGACCCAGTACTTC. Residues: CASSWRPGQPPIPQETQYF. The V call is TRBV5-1, the J call TRBJ2-5, with D unresolved. Trimming removed 3 bases from V and 2 bases from J, with 26 bases in between. The CDR3 totals 19 residues. CDR1 SGHRS and CDR2 YFSETQ come from the germline V gene.

The chain couples TRBV12-3 or TRBV12-4 to TRBJ2-3; D is unresolved. V lost 3 bases, J lost 2 bases, and 15 bases lay in between. The CDR3 spans 16 residues. CDR3 sequence: CASSFRIVPPTDTQYF. The CDR3 coding sequence is TGTGCCAGCAGTTTTCGCATAGTTCCCCCCACAGATACGCAGTATTTT.

The V and J genes are TRBV29-1 and TRBJ1-2, with D unresolved. Trimming left V 4 bases short and J 0 bases short, with 12 bases between. CDR1 SQVTM and CDR2 ANQGSEA come from the germline V gene. This CDR3 spans 14 amino acids. CDR3 loop: CSVVVSEPNYGYTF. CDR3 bases: TGCAGCGTTGTGGTCAGCGAACCTAACTATGGCTACACCTTC.

About this clonotype: The conserved phenylalanine or tryptophan normally closing the CDR3 is absent here, so this likely arose from a read error. V usage is TRBV20-1 and J usage is TRBJ2-7; 9 nucleotides match TRBD1. V gave up 3 bases and J gave up 2 bases; unmatched junction bases: 5. Germline V gene data show CDR1 as DFQATT and CDR2 as SNEGSKA (reference sequence). The length of the CDR3 is 14 residues. The CDR3 region is CSASRQGVPYEQYL. The CDR3 bases are TGCAGTGCTAGTCGACAGGGGGTTCCCTACGAGCAGTACTTA.

V usage is TRBV20-1 and J usage is TRBJ2-4; possible D gene TRBD2, 6 bases. V lost 5 bases to trimming and J lost 1 base, with 9 bases between them. Looked up from germline, CDR1 is DFQATT and CDR2 is SNEGSKA (reference sequence). The CDR3 extends over 13 amino acids. The CDR3 coding sequence is TGCAGTGCTTCCAGCGGGGCCAAAAACATTCAGTACTTC. Translating it yields CSASSGAKNIQYF.

V is TRBV6-5 and J is TRBJ1-2; tentatively, D is TRBD1 (5 bases). V was cut by 0 bases and J by 8 bases, with 16 bases left in between. This CDR3 contains 15 residues. CDR1 and CDR2 (germline): MNHEY, SVGAGI. CDR3 in amino acids: CASSYSNAGLRGYTF. CDR3 in DNA: TGTGCCAGCAGTTACTCGAACGCAGGGTTAAGGGGCTACACCTTC.

This clonotype was recorded only once. V usage is TRBV5-4 and J usage is TRBJ2-4; TRBD2 agrees at 8 bases. Trimming took 2 bases from V and 0 from J; bases not matched to a gene: 16. Germline loops: CDR1 SGHNT, CDR2 YYREEE (reference sequence). The CDR3 covers 20 residues. The CDR3 coding sequence is TGTGCCAGCAGCTTTAGGGGGGCATTCGGGGGGGCCTTAGCCAAAAACATTCAGTACTTC. This gives the protein CASSFRGAFGGALAKNIQYF.

This clonotype turned up a few times. The rearrangement joins TRBV7-8 to TRBJ2-7; 8 nucleotides agree with TRBD1. This CDR3 is built from 15 residues. Germline trimming cut 4 bases from V and 4 bases from J; bases unmatched to any gene: 9. Germline V CDR1 and CDR2: SGHVS, FQNEAQ. The CDR3 loop reads CASSSQTGVRYEQYF. CDR3 coding DNA: TGTGCCAGCAGCTCACAGACAGGGGTAAGGTACGAGCAGTACTTC.

Ten or more counts support this clonotype. The chain carries TRBV7-6 and TRBJ1-6; D call uncertain. From germline, CDR1 is SGHVS and CDR2 FNYEAQ. Trimming stripped 0 bases from V and 7 bases from J, with 10 bases between. This CDR3 comprises 15 residues. The CDR3 region is CASSLAHNENSPLHF. CDR3 bases: TGTGCCAGCAGCTTAGCGCATAATGAAAATTCACCCCTCCACTTT.

The gene calls are TRBV7-9 and TRBJ2-7; unclear D gene. Germline CDR1 is SEHNR and CDR2 is FQNEAQ (reference sequence). V was pared by 5 bases and J by 2 bases, with 10 bases between. CDR3 length: 13 residues. CDR3 coding DNA: TGTGCCAGCAGCGCGATGAGCCCCTACGAGCAGTACTTC. This translates into CASSAMSPYEQYF.

This clonotype was found a few times. This sequence joins TRBV20-1 and TRBJ1-2; no reliable D call. There are 12 residues in the CDR3. Per the germline V gene, CDR1 is DFQATT and CDR2 is SNEGSKA (reference sequence). Trimming took off 6 bases at V and 7 bases at J, with 15 bases between the two ends. The CDR3 DNA reads TGCAGTGCGAGGCCAGGATACCTTGGCTACACCTTC. It specifies CSARPGYLGYTF.

This clonotype was seen more than once but under ten times. The rearrangement links TRBV12-3 or TRBV12-4 to TRBJ2-3, with 11 bases aligning to TRBD2. Trimming took 5 bases from V and 1 from J; bases not matched to a gene: 5. The CDR3 totals 16 residues. The CDR3 spells CASSPLAGGRTDTQYF. The CDR3 coding sequence is TGTGCCAGCAGTCCCCTAGCGGGAGGCCGCACAGATACGCAGTATTTT.

This chain joins TRBV4-1 and TRBJ2-1; 10 nucleotides line up with TRBD2. The J call may be in error: the DNA end matches TRBJ2-7 better. CDR1 MGHRA and CDR2 YSYEKL come from the germline V gene. CDR3 length equals 16 residues. CDR3 protein: CASSQAPGLAYNEQYF. The CDR3 nucleotides read TGCGCCAGCAGCCAAGCCCCGGGACTAGCGTACAATGAGCAGTACTTC.

This clonotype was counted only a few times. This sequence joins TRBV7-2 and TRBJ2-1; 7 nucleotides agree with TRBD2. The CDR3 extends over 14 amino acids. Germline V lookup: CDR1 SGHTA, CDR2 FQGNSA. Germline trimming cut 5 bases from V and 8 bases from J; bases unmatched to any gene: 9. CDR3: CASSRDYARDEQFF. The CDR3 DNA is TGTGCCAGCAGCCGGGACTACGCCCGCGATGAGCAGTTCTTC.

This clonotype was counted only a few times. The chain carries TRBV12-3 or TRBV12-4 and TRBJ2-7, with TRBD2 matching 10 bases. With V trimmed by 2 bases and J by 6 bases, 7 bases remained unmatched. CDR3 length: 15 residues. The CDR3 here is CASSLLSSGGLEQYF. The CDR3 coding sequence is TGTGCCAGCAGTTTATTGTCTAGCGGGGGCCTCGAGCAGTACTTC.